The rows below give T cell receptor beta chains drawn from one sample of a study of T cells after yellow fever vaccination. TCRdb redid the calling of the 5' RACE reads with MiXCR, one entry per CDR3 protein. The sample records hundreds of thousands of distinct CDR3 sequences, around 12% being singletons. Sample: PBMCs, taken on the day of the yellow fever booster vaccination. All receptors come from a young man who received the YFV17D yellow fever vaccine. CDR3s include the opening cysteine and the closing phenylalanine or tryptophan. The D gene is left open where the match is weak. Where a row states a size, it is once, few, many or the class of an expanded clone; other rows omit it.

TGTGCCAGCAGCTCCCGGGGGGGGCAGGGACGCTCCTACGAGCAGTACTTC CASSSRGGQGRSYEQYF TRBD2 TRBJ2-7 NA TRBV7-8
TGTGCCAGCAAGCGGGAAGGCGGGTACAATGAGCAGTTCTTC CASKREGGYNEQFF TRBD2 TRBJ2-1 NA TRBV19
TGTGCCTGCAGCAAACCTCCGACTAGCGGGAGTGTCGGGGAGCTGTTTTTT CACSKPPTSGSVGELFF TRBD2 TRBJ2-2 NA TRBV3-1
TGTGCCAGCAGCGGGAGGGCGGGAGCGATTTACAATGAGCAGTTCTTC CASSGRAGAIYNEQFF TRBD2 TRBJ2-1 NA TRBV5-6
TGCAGTGCTAGTTTGGGGTCTGACACCATATATTTT CSASLGSDTIYF NA TRBJ1-3 few TRBV20-1
TGCGCCAGCAGCTTTTCGGGAGACTTGGAGACCCAGTACTTC CASSFSGDLETQYF NA TRBJ2-5 NA TRBV5-1
TGTGCCAGCAGTTCCCCCCTTAGTAATGAGCAGTTCTTC CASSSPLSNEQFF NA TRBJ2-1 few TRBV6-2/TRBV6-3
TGTGCCAGCAGTGGTGGAGGGGGTCATCAGCCCCAGCATTTT CASSGGGGHQPQHF NA TRBJ1-5 few TRBV2
TGCGCCAGCAGCCCAGGGGGTAGCGGGAGGACGAGCTCCTACAATGAGCAGTTCTTC CASSPGGSGRTSSYNEQFF TRBD2 TRBJ2-1 NA TRBV4-1
TGTGCCAGCAGTTTCGGAGACAGGGTCACCGGGGAGCTGTTTTTT CASSFGDRVTGELFF TRBD1 TRBJ2-2 many TRBV12-3/TRBV12-4
TGTGCCAGCAGCGCTAGCGGGACCCCCTCCACAGATACGCAGTATTTT CASSASGTPSTDTQYF TRBD2 TRBJ2-3 few TRBV9
TGTGCCAGCAAGTCACGACTCTCCTACGAGCAGTACTTC CASKSRLSYEQYF NA TRBJ2-7 few TRBV6-2/TRBV6-3
TGCAGCGTTGATCAAACGGGACGGGAGACCCAGTACTTC CSVDQTGRETQYF NA TRBJ2-5 NA TRBV29-1
TGTGCCAGCAGTTACGGATTGGGACTAGCGGGAGGAGAGACCCAGTACTTC CASSYGLGLAGGETQYF TRBD2 TRBJ2-5 few TRBV12-3/TRBV12-4
TGTGCCAGCAGCCAAGGTGGTATATCCTACAATGAGCAGTTCTTC CASSQGGISYNEQFF NA TRBJ2-1 few TRBV3-1
TGCAGTGCTAGGGACAGGGGGAGGTTTTTCCCTGAAGCTTTCTTT CSARDRGRFFPEAFF TRBD1 TRBJ1-1 few TRBV20-1
TGTGCCAGCAGCCAAGCTTCTAGGAACAATGAGCAGTTCTTC CASSQASRNNEQFF NA TRBJ2-1 NA TRBV14
TGCGCCAGCAGCCAAGAAGCTAGCAGTTTCACAGATACGCAGTATTTT CASSQEASSFTDTQYF NA TRBJ2-3 many TRBV4-1
TGTGCCAGCAGCTCTACTATAGCGGGAGGAGTTGAGACCCAGTACTTC CASSSTIAGGVETQYF TRBD2 TRBJ2-5 few TRBV7-2
TGTGCCAGCAGTGGACTAGCGGGAGGGCTTCAAGAGACCCAGTACTTC CASSGLAGGLQETQYF TRBD2 TRBJ2-5 NA TRBV6-2/TRBV6-3
TGTGCCAGCAGCTTACAGACAGAGTACCAAGAGACCCAGTACTTC CASSLQTEYQETQYF NA TRBJ2-5 few TRBV7-2
TGTGCCAGCAGAAATACCACCGGGGAGCTGTTTTTT CASRNTTGELFF NA TRBJ2-2 NA TRBV5-6
TGCGCCAGCAGCCAAGTTTTACTAGCGGGTTCAGATACGCAGTATTTT CASSQVLLAGSDTQYF TRBD2 TRBJ2-3 few TRBV4-3
TGTGCCAGCAGCCAGGGGTTTTTAGTCGATGAGCAGTTCTTC CASSQGFLVDEQFF NA TRBJ2-1 few TRBV14
TGTGCCATCAGTGAGTACCGGGACAGAGAAGCTTTCTTT CAISEYRDREAFF TRBD1 TRBJ1-1 NA TRBV10-3
TGTGCCAGCTCAAGCCTTACAGGGGATACTGAGCAGTTCTTC CASSSLTGDTEQFF TRBD1 TRBJ2-1 NA TRBV18
TGTGCCAGCAGTTACTCCGGGACCTCCCCTGGGGCCCAGTACTTC CASSYSGTSPGAQYF NA TRBJ2-5 NA TRBV6-5
TGTGCCAGCAGCCGCCCCGGGAAGTCCAAAAACATTCAGTACTTC CASSRPGKSKNIQYF NA TRBJ2-4 few TRBV7-2
TGTGCCAGCTCACCACCGGTCCTAGCGGCTAGCACAGATACGCAGTATTTT CASSPPVLAASTDTQYF TRBD2 TRBJ2-3 few TRBV18
TGTGCCAGCTCACCGATGGAGGACATTCAGTACTTC CASSPMEDIQYF NA TRBJ2-4 few TRBV18
TGTGCCACTGGGACTAGCGGGCTGTACAATGAGCAGTTCTTC CATGTSGLYNEQFF TRBD2 TRBJ2-1 NA TRBV24-1
TGTGCCAGCAGTTACGGCAGCCCGGGACTAGCCGGGGAGCTGTTTTTT CASSYGSPGLAGELFF TRBD2 TRBJ2-2 few TRBV6-5
TGTGCCAGCAGCCACAAAGGGGTTGGGACTAGCGGGAGGAATTACAATGAGCAGTTCTTC CASSHKGVGTSGRNYNEQFF TRBD2 TRBJ2-1 few TRBV3-1
TGTGCCAGCAGCTTGGGGGGCGGGCATCGCGAGCAGTACTTC CASSLGGGHREQYF NA TRBJ2-7 many TRBV5-4
TGTGCCAGTAGTATAACAGGGGGCCCCTACAATGAGCAGTTCTTC CASSITGGPYNEQFF TRBD1 TRBJ2-1 NA TRBV19
TGTGCCAGCAGCCCCCGGGGTCGTCCCAATTTTCAGTACTTC CASSPRGRPNFQYF NA TRBJ2-4 few TRBV7-2
TGCAGCGGAAAGTGGACTAGGGGTCAAGAGACCCAGTACTTC CSGKWTRGQETQYF TRBD2 TRBJ2-5 NA TRBV29-1
TGTGCCAGCATTGATATGCCCTTGAACACTGAAGCTTTCTTT CASIDMPLNTEAFF NA TRBJ1-1 NA TRBV27
TGCAGTGCTAGAGATCCGTTAGCGGGAGAGCGGAATGAGCAGTTCTTC CSARDPLAGERNEQFF TRBD2 TRBJ2-1 few TRBV20-1
TGTGCCAGCAGTTCCCAGCTAGTGGGCAATGAGCAGTTCTTC CASSSQLVGNEQFF NA TRBJ2-1 NA TRBV12-3/TRBV12-4
TGCAGTGCTAACCCGGCGGGACAAAGCAATCAGCCCCAGCATTTT CSANPAGQSNQPQHF NA TRBJ1-5 NA TRBV20-1
TGTGCCAGCAGCCAGGACAGGGTTTCCAAAAACATTCAGTACTTC CASSQDRVSKNIQYF TRBD1 TRBJ2-4 few TRBV6-1
TGCGCCAGTCAAACAGGGGATAACAATGAGCAGTTCTTC CASQTGDNNEQFF TRBD1 TRBJ2-1 NA TRBV10-2
TGTGCCAGCCAAGTGTCCCCTGGGGAGACCCAGTACTTC CASQVSPGETQYF NA TRBJ2-5 many TRBV5-5
TGTGCCAGCTCTGCAGACAGAAGCTATGGCTACACCTTC CASSADRSYGYTF NA TRBJ1-2 once TRBV18
TGCAGTGCTAACCCCTCGGACCTCCCAGATGAGCAGTTCTTC CSANPSDLPDEQFF NA TRBJ2-1 NA TRBV20-1
TGCGCCAGCAGCTTGGCAAGATCTGAAGCTCCGAACACCGGGGAGCTGTTTTTT CASSLARSEAPNTGELFF NA TRBJ2-2 NA TRBV5-1
TGTGCCAGCAGTTCACCCAGGGGACAGATCTCCTACGAGCAGTACTTC CASSSPRGQISYEQYF TRBD1 TRBJ2-7 NA TRBV12-3/TRBV12-4
TGTGCCAGCAGCCCCGGGACTACTAGCACAGATACGCAGTATTTT CASSPGTTSTDTQYF TRBD2 TRBJ2-3 many TRBV7-2
TGTGCCAGCAACGCGGGCCAAAGCTCCTACGAGCAGTACTTC CASNAGQSSYEQYF NA TRBJ2-7 few TRBV7-8
TGTGCCAGCACCCGGACAGGAGGAACCGGGGAGCTGTTTTTT CASTRTGGTGELFF TRBD1 TRBJ2-2 many TRBV25-1
TGTGCCAGCAGTGTTCGGGAGGGCTCCCAAGAGACCCAGTACTTC CASSVREGSQETQYF TRBD2 TRBJ2-5 NA TRBV2
TGTGCCAGCAGCGGTCCACTAGCGGGAGATAGTACCGGGGAGCTGTTTTTT CASSGPLAGDSTGELFF TRBD2 TRBJ2-2 few TRBV9
TGTGCCGGCACCCCCCATCCGACAGGGAACACTGAAGCTTTCTTT CAGTPHPTGNTEAFF NA TRBJ1-1 few TRBV7-2
TGTGCCAGCAGCTTAGGCCTGATTAATGAAAAACTGTTTTTT CASSLGLINEKLFF NA TRBJ1-4 NA TRBV7-2
TGTGCCAGTATAATGGGACAGAACACCGGGGAGCTGTTTTTT CASIMGQNTGELFF NA TRBJ2-2 few TRBV19
TGTGCCAGCAGTTCAAGGGAGTCTAGCACAGATACGCAGTATTTT CASSSRESSTDTQYF NA TRBJ2-3 many TRBV7-8
TGCGCCAGCAGCCAAGCCGGGACAGCATCCTACGAGCAGTACTTC CASSQAGTASYEQYF TRBD1 TRBJ2-7 NA TRBV4-3
TGCAGCGCGGGACAAAACACCGGGGAGCTGTTTTTT CSAGQNTGELFF NA TRBJ2-2 few TRBV29-1
TGCAGTGCTAGAGATAGGGGACCCTCCCGGCTGACAGATACGCAGTATTTT CSARDRGPSRLTDTQYF NA TRBJ2-3 few TRBV20-1